Listed below are T cell receptor beta chains from one sample, sequenced in a study of T cells in Graves' hyperthyroidism and ophthalmopathy. Each CDR3 protein gets one entry after TCRdb re-called the multiplex PCR reads with MiXCR. The sample includes more than 300,000 distinct CDR3 sequences, approximately 15% of them seen just once. The sample comprised blood. These receptors were collected from a woman aged 55-75 years with Graves' hyperthyroidism. Each CDR3 is given with its conserved first and last residue. A D gene is named only where the DNA matches it firmly. Expanded clones are given a class, and other clones once, few, many or no size at all.

cdr3_nt,cdr3_aa,clone_size,v_call,j_call,d_call
TGTGCCAGCAGTGAAGCGGTTGCTAGCGGGAGTAGAGAGACCCAGTACTTC,CASSEAVASGSRETQYF,few,TRBV2,TRBJ2-5,TRBD2
TGTGCCAGCAGCCAGCGGACGAGCTCCTACAATGAGCAGTTCTTC,CASSQRTSSYNEQFF,-,TRBV5-1,TRBJ2-1,-
TGTGCCAGCAGTGGGGCCACTCACTTATCCTTC,CASSGATHLSF,many,TRBV2,TRBJ1-2,-
TGTGCCAGTACTTCCACCGACAGGGGGCGAGGGGAAAAACTGTTTTTT,CASTSTDRGRGEKLFF,few,TRBV19,TRBJ1-4,TRBD1
TGTGCCACCAGTGACCCCGGACTAGCGGGAGCCAGCTCCTACAATGAGCAGTTCTTC,CATSDPGLAGASSYNEQFF,-,TRBV24-1,TRBJ2-1,TRBD2
TGCGCCAGCAGCCTGGACAGGGTTAGCAATGAGCAGTTCTTC,CASSLDRVSNEQFF,-,TRBV4-1,TRBJ2-1,TRBD1
TGTGCCAGCAGTTTAGTTCCGACGACAATAGACAACGAGCAGTACTTC,CASSLVPTTIDNEQYF,-,TRBV27,TRBJ2-7,-
TGTGCCAGCAGCAGGGCGGCTTCTAACACCGGGGAGCTGTTTTTT,CASSRAASNTGELFF,few,TRBV12-3/TRBV12-4,TRBJ2-2,-
TGTGCCAGCAGCCCGGGGGGGGGCCTGGCCGGGGAGCTGTTTTTT,CASSPGGGLAGELFF,few,TRBV7-3,TRBJ2-2,TRBD2
TGTGCCAGCAGCTTCCAGGGGGCGCGTGGGTACGAGCAGTACTTC,CASSFQGARGYEQYF,many,TRBV28,TRBJ2-7,TRBD1
TGTGCCAGCATCCAGCGGTTCACAGATACGCAGTATTTT,CASIQRFTDTQYF,many,TRBV3-1,TRBJ2-3,-
TGTGCCAGCAGTGAACGGACAGGGGGCTTTGACGAGCAGTACTTC,CASSERTGGFDEQYF,many,TRBV2,TRBJ2-7,TRBD1
TGTGCCAGCACCCCTGGCGGGTGGACCGGGGAGCTGTTTTTT,CASTPGGWTGELFF,many,TRBV12-3/TRBV12-4,TRBJ2-2,-
TGCAGTGCTCCCGATCGTTTACGAGCGGTCCCGTACAATGAGCAGTTCTTC,CSAPDRLRAVPYNEQFF,many,TRBV20-1,TRBJ2-1,-
TGTGCCATCAGTGCGGGACCCCACCCTAGGGATGAGCAGTTCTTC,CAISAGPHPRDEQFF,-,TRBV10-3,TRBJ2-1,-
TGTGCCAGCAGCTTAGGACAGGGGGACTGGGAGACCCAGTACTTC,CASSLGQGDWETQYF,few,TRBV7-9,TRBJ2-5,TRBD1
TGTGCCAGCAGTTACTCGACAGCGAACACCGGGGAGCTGTTTTTT,CASSYSTANTGELFF,many,TRBV6-5,TRBJ2-2,-
TGCAGTGCCCAGCGGGAGGGCGGTTTGGGTGAGCAGTTCTTC,CSAQREGGLGEQFF,few,TRBV20-1,TRBJ2-1,TRBD2
TGTGCCAGCAGCTTAGTTGCGGGAGCTCCCGATACGCAGTATTTT,CASSLVAGAPDTQYF,many,TRBV11-3,TRBJ2-3,TRBD2
TGTGCCAGCAGCCATGACACCTACGAGCAGTACTTC,CASSHDTYEQYF,many,TRBV7-9,TRBJ2-7,-
TGTGCCAGTAGGGGACAGGTCGGGTCCTATGAGCAGTTCTTC,CASRGQVGSYEQFF,few,TRBV19,TRBJ2-1,TRBD1
TGCGCCAGCAGCTTGGCCCACGAGCAGTACTTC,CASSLAHEQYF,many,TRBV5-1,TRBJ2-7,-
TGCAGTGCTCAGCGGCAGGGCTACGAGCAGTACTTC,CSAQRQGYEQYF,many,TRBV20-1,TRBJ2-7,-
TGTGCCAGCAGCCTAACCCGACTAGCGGTTGAGCAGTTCTTC,CASSLTRLAVEQFF,many,TRBV6-1,TRBJ2-1,TRBD2
TGTGCCAGCAGCTTAGCGATGGCTAACTATGGCTACACCTTC,CASSLAMANYGYTF,-,TRBV7-9,TRBJ1-2,-
TGTGCCAGCAGCTTCCCAGGGAACTCCTACGAGCAGTACTTC,CASSFPGNSYEQYF,many,TRBV11-2,TRBJ2-7,-
TGTGCCAGCAGTTCCCTCCAGGTGAACACTGAAGCTTTCTTT,CASSSLQVNTEAFF,many,TRBV6-1,TRBJ1-1,-
TGTGCCAGCAGCTTAAGTGTAGGGGGGAACGAGCAGTACTTC,CASSLSVGGNEQYF,many,TRBV7-6,TRBJ2-7,-
TGTGCCAGCAGCTTTCGACAGGGGGTTTTGAACACTGAAGCTTTCTTT,CASSFRQGVLNTEAFF,-,TRBV12-3/TRBV12-4,TRBJ1-1,TRBD1
TGTGCCAGCAACCTTGAACCAGGGCGCACTGAAGCTTTCTTT,CASNLEPGRTEAFF,many,TRBV2,TRBJ1-1,-
TGTGCCTGGAGTTCGACTCCGGGCGGGGAGCTGTTTTTT,CAWSSTPGGELFF,many,TRBV30,TRBJ2-2,-
TGCAGTGCTAGAGATCTTCAAAAAGCGGGATCAAGTCGGGGGCAGTTCTTC,CSARDLQKAGSSRGQFF,many,TRBV20-1,TRBJ2-1,TRBD2
TGCGCCAGCAGCCAGGGGACAGTACCCCTCGAGCAGTACTTC,CASSQGTVPLEQYF,-,TRBV4-1,TRBJ2-7,TRBD1
TGTGCCAGCAGTTTAGCGCAGGGTTACACTGAAGCTTTCTTT,CASSLAQGYTEAFF,many,TRBV12-3/TRBV12-4,TRBJ1-1,-
TGTGCCAGCAGTTTTGGCGGAAAGAACACCGGGGAGCTGTTTTTT,CASSFGGKNTGELFF,few,TRBV6-1,TRBJ2-2,-
TGTGCCAGCATGCCGGGACAGGGGTTCTACGAGCAGTACTTC,CASMPGQGFYEQYF,once,TRBV6-1,TRBJ2-7,TRBD1
TGTGCCAGCAGTTTAGTTGGGACCTACGAGCAGTACTTC,CASSLVGTYEQYF,many,TRBV28,TRBJ2-7,-
TGTGCCTGGAGTGTTGGGACTAGGGGGAGCGGGGAGCTGTTTTTT,CAWSVGTRGSGELFF,many,TRBV30,TRBJ2-2,TRBD2
TGTGCCACCAGTGGCTTCCAAGGCGGGGAGCTGTTTTTT,CATSGFQGGELFF,-,TRBV24-1,TRBJ2-2,-
TGTGCCTGGAGTACTGTTAGGGAGACCCAGTACTTC,CAWSTVRETQYF,many,TRBV30,TRBJ2-5,-
TGTGCCAGCAGCCCCCTTGGACTACGTGAGCAGTTCTTC,CASSPLGLREQFF,-,TRBV7-3,TRBJ2-1,-
TGTGCTAGTGGTACACAAGAGACCCAGTACTTC,CASGTQETQYF,few,TRBV12-5,TRBJ2-5,-
TGTGCTAGTGGTTTCGACAGGGGCTTCTATGGCTACACCTTC,CASGFDRGFYGYTF,many,TRBV12-5,TRBJ1-2,TRBD1
TGTGCCAGCTCACATGGGACAGGAGATTACAATGAGCAGTTCTTC,CASSHGTGDYNEQFF,few,TRBV18,TRBJ2-1,TRBD1
TGTGCCAGCAGTTTACGTTGGGCAGGGAACTATGGCTACACCTTC,CASSLRWAGNYGYTF,many,TRBV27,TRBJ1-2,-